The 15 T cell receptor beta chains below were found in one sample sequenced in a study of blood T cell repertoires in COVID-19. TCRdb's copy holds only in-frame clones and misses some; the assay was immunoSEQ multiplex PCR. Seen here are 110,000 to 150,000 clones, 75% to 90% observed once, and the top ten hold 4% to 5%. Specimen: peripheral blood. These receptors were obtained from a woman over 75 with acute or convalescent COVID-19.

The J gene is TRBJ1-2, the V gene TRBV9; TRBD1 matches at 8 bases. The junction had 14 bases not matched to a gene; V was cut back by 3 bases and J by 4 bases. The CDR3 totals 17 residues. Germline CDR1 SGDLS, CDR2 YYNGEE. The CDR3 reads CASSDLGQGGPFYGYTF. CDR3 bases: TGTGCCAGCAGCGATCTAGGACAGGGAGGACCCTTCTATGGCTACACCTTC.

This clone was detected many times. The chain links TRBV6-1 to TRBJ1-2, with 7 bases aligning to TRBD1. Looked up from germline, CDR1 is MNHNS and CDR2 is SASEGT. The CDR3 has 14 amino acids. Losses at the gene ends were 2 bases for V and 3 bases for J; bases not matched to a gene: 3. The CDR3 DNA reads TGTGCCAGCAGTGAACCGACAGGGTACTATGGCTACACCTTC. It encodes CASSEPTGYYGYTF.

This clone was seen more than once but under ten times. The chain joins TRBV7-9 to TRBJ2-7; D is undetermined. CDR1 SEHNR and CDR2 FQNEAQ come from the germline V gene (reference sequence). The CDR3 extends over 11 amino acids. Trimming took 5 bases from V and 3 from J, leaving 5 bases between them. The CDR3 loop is CASSPGYEQYF. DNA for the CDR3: TGTGCCAGCAGCCCCGGCTACGAGCAGTACTTC.

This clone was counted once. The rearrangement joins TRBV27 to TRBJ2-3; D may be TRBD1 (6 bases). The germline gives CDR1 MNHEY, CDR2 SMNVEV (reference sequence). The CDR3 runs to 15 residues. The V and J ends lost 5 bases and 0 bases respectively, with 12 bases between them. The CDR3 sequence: CASSPTGPSTDTQYF. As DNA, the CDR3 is TGTGCCAGCAGTCCGACAGGCCCTAGCACAGATACGCAGTATTTT.

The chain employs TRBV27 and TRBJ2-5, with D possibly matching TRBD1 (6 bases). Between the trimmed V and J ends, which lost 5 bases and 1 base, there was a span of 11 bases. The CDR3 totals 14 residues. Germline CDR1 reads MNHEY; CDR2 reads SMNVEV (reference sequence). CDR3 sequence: CASSPRQVQETQYF. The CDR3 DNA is TGTGCCAGCAGTCCTCGACAGGTCCAAGAGACCCAGTACTTC.

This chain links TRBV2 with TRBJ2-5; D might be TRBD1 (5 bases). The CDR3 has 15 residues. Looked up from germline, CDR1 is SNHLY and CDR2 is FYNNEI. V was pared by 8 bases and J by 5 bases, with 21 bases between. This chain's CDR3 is CASSDSPQPEETQYF. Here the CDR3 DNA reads TGTGCCAGCTCTGACAGTCCCCAACCGGAGGAGACCCAGTACTTC.

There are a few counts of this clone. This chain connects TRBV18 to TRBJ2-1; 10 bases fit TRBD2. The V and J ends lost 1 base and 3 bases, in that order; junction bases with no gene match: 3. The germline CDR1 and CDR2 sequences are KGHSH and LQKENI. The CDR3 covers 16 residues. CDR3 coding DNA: TGTGCCAGCTCACCACTACTAGCGGGGAACTACAATGAGCAGTTCTTC. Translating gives CASSPLLAGNYNEQFF. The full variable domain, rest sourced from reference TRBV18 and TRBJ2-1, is NAGVMQNPRHLVRRRGQEARLRCSPMKGHSHVYWYRQLPEEGLKFMVYLQKENIIDESGMPKERFSAEFPKEGPSILRIQQVVRGDSAAYFCASSPLLAGNYNEQFFGPGTRLTVL.

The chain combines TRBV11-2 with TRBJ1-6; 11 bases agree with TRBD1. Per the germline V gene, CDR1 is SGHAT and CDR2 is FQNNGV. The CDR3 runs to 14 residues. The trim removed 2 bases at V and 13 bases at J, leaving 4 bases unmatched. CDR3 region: CASSLWDRGSPLHF. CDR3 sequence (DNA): TGTGCCAGCAGCTTATGGGACAGGGGGTCCCCCCTCCACTTT.

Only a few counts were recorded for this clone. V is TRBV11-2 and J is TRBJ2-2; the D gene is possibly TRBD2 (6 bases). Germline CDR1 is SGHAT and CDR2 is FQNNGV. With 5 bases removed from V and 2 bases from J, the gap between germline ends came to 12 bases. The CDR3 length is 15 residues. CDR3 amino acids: CASSPGRLNTGELFF. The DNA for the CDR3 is TGTGCCAGCAGCCCGGGGAGGCTTAACACCGGGGAGCTGTTTTTT.

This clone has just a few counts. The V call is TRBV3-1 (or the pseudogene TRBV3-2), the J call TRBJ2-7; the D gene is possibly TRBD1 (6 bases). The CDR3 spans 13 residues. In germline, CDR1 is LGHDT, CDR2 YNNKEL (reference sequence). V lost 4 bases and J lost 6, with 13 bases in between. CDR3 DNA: TGTGCCAGCAGCCTCAGGGGACACACCGAGCAGTACTTC. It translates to CASSLRGHTEQYF.

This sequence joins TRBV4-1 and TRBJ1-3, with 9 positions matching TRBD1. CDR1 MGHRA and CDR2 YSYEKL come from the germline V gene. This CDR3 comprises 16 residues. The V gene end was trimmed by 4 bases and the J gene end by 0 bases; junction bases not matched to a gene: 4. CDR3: CASSRGTGYSGNTIYF. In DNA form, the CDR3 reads TGCGCCAGCAGCCGTGGGACAGGGTACTCTGGAAACACCATATATTTT.

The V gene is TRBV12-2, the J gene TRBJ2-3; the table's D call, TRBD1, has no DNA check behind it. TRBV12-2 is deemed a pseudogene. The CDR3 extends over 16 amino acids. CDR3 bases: TGTGCAAGTCGCGCCAGGGGTTACAGAGGGCAAGATACGCAGTATTTT. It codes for CASRARGYRGQDTQYF.

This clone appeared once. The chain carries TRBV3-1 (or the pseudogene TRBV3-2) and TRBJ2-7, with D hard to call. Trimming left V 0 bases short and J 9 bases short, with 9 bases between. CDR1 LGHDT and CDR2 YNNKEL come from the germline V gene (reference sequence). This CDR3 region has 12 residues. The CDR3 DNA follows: TGTGCCAGCAGCCAAGAAGGCCTAGGGCAGTACTTC. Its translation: CASSQEGLGQYF.

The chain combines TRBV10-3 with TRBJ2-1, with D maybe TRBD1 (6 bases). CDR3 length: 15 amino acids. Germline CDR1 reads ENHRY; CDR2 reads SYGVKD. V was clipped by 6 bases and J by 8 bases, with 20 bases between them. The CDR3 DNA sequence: TGTGCCATCAGACGAGCAACAGGGCTCAAGGATGAGCAGTTCTTC. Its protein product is CAIRRATGLKDEQFF.

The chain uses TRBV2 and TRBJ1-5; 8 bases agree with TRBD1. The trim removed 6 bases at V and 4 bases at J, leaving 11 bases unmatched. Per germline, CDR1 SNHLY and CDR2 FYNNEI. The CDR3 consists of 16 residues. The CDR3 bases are TGTGCCAGCAGCATAAGGGACAGGAGCTTTAATCAGCCCCAGCATTTT. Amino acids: CASSIRDRSFNQPQHF.